This entry is about one T cell receptor (beta chain). V lost 1 base, J lost 4 bases, and 10 bases lay in between. CDR3 length: 15 residues. The germline CDR1 and CDR2 sequences are LGHNA and YSLEER. The protocol was immunoSEQ multiplex PCR, while the TCRdb copy is restricted to in-frame clones and leaves out a portion. The sample shows 300,000 to 400,000 clones, about 86% of them seen only once. The sample comes from a study of blood T cell repertoires in COVID-19. Study in general: Samples came from the United States, Italy and Spain, spanning acute and convalescent COVID-19.

The TCR was taken from a woman aged 40 to 49 with acute COVID-19. V usage is TRBV4-3 and J usage is TRBJ1-4; D possibly corresponds to TRBD1 (6 bases). Sequencing was done on a sample of PBMCs or T cells enriched from blood (not recorded which). CDR3 in amino acids: CASSQVGANNEKLFF. The CDR3 nucleotides are TGCGCCAGCAGCCAAGTGGGGGCCAATAATGAAAAACTGTTTTTT.